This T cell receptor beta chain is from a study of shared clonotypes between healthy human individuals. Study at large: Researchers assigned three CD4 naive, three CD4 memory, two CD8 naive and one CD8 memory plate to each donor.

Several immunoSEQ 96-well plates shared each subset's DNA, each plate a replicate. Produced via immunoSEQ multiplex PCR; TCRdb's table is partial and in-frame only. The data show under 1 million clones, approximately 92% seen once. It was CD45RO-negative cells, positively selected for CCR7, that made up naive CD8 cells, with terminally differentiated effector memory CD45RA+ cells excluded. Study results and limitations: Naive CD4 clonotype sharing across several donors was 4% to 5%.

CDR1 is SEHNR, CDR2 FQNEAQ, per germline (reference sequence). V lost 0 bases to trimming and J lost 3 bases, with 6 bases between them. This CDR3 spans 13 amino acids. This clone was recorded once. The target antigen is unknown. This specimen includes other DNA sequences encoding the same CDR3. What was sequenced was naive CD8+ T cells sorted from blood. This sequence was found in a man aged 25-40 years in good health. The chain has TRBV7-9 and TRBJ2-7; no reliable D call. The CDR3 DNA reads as TGTGCCAGCAGCTTAGCTCCAGGCTACGAGCAGTACTTC. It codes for CASSLAPGYEQYF. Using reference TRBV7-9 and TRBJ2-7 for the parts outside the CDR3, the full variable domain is DTGVSQNPRHKITKRGQNVTFRCDPISEHNRLYWYRQTLGQGPEFLTYFQNEAQLEKSRLLSDRFSAERPKGSFSTLEIQRTEQGDSAMYLCASSLAPGYEQYFGPGTRLTVT.